This T cell receptor beta chain was sequenced in a study of blood T cell repertoires in COVID-19. Study-level information: Acute-phase and convalescent COVID-19 samples originated in the United States, Italy and Spain. PBMCs, B-cell-depleted T cells, or T cells provided the cDNA or gDNA that made up the material.

Sequencing was performed with immunoSEQ multiplex PCR; in TCRdb, only in-frame clones are kept and a portion is missing. The data contain hundreds of thousands of clones, about four fifths of them seen just once; the ten biggest clones take up 2.5%. The CDR3 is made up of 15 amino acids. Germline V lookup: CDR1 SGHRS, CDR2 YFSETQ. V dropped 5 bases and J dropped 8 bases, with 17 bases sitting between them. The sequenced sample was peripheral blood. V gene TRBV5-1 combines with J gene TRBJ1-6; perhaps TRBD1 as D (6 bases). The sequence was obtained from a woman aged 40 to 49 with active or convalescent COVID-19. CDR3: CASSRDQGTDSPLHF. The CDR3 DNA reads as TGCGCCAGCAGTCGAGATCAGGGGACCGATTCACCCCTCCACTTT.